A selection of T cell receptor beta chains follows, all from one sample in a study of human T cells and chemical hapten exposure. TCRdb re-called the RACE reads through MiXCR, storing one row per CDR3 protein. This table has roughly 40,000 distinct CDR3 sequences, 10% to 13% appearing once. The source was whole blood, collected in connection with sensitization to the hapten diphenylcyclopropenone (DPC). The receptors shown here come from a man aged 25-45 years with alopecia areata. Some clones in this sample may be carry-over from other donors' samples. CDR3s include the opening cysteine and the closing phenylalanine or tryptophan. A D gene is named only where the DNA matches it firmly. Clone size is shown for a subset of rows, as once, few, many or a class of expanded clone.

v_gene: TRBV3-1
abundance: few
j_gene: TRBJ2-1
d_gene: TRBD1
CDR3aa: CASSQEGTGGVYNEQFF
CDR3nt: TGTGCCAGCAGCCAAGAAGGGACAGGGGGCGTTTACAATGAGCAGTTCTTC

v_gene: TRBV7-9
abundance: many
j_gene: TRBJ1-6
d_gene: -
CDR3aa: CASSEQGSPLHF
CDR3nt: TGTGCCAGCAGCGAACAGGGTTCACCCCTCCACTTT

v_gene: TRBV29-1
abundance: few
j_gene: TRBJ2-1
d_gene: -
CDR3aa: CSVVVSSYNEQFF
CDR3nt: TGCAGCGTGGTCGTTAGCTCCTACAATGAGCAGTTCTTC

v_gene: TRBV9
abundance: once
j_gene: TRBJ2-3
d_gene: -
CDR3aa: CASSVGLDTQYF
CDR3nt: TGTGCCAGCAGCGTAGGTTTGGATACGCAGTATTTT

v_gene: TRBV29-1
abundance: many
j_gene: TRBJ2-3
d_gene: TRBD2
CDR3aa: CSSAGSGSSTQYF
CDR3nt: TGCAGCTCCGCGGGGAGCGGGAGCTCTACGCAGTATTTT

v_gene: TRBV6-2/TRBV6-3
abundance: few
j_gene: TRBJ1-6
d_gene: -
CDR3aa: CASSPVGGLGASDSPLHF
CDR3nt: TGTGCCAGCAGTCCCGTGGGGGGGCTCGGAGCATCGGACTCACCCCTCCACTTT

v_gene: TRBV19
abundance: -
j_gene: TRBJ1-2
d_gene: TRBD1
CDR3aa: CASSIPGGGGDYGYTF
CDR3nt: TGTGCCAGTAGTATACCGGGTGGAGGGGGCGACTATGGCTACACCTTC

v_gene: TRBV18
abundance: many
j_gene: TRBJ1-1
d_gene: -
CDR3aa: CASLPLGRNTEAFF
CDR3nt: TGTGCCAGCCTCCCCCTCGGACGGAACACTGAAGCTTTCTTT

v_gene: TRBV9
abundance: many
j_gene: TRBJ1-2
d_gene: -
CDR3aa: CASSVGQATRNYGYTF
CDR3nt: TGTGCCAGCAGCGTAGGGCAGGCCACAAGGAACTATGGCTACACCTTC

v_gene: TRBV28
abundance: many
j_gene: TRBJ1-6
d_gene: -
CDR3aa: CASSFYSSYNSPLHF
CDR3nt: TGTGCCAGCAGTTTCTACAGCTCCTATAATTCACCCCTCCACTTT

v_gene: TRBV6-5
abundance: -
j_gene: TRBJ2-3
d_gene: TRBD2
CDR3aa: CASSTSGSWVDTQYF
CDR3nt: TGTGCCAGCAGCACTAGCGGGAGTTGGGTAGATACGCAGTATTTT

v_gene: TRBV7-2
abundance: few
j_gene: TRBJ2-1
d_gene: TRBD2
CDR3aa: CASSLVSSGMLGEQFF
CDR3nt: TGTGCCAGCAGCTTAGTTTCTAGCGGGATGTTAGGTGAGCAGTTCTTC

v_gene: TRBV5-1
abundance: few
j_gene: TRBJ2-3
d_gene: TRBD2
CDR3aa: CASSFGLAGRNTDTQYF
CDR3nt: TGCGCCAGCAGCTTCGGACTAGCGGGAAGAAACACAGATACGCAGTATTTT

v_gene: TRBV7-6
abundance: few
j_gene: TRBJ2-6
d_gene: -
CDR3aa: CASSFGGISGANVLTF
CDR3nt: TGTGCCAGCAGCTTCGGGGGTATATCTGGGGCCAACGTCCTGACTTTC

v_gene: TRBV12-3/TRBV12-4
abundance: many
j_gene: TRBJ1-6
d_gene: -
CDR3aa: CASRDSYNSPLHF
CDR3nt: TGTGCCAGCAGGGACTCCTATAATTCACCCCTCCACTTT

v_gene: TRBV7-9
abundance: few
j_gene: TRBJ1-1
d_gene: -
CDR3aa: CASSLGAMAFF
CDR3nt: TGTGCCAGCAGCTTAGGGGCGATGGCTTTCTTT

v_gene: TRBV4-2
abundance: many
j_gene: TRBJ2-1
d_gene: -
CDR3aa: CASSPVLHLSYNEQFF
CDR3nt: TGTGCCAGCAGCCCCGTTCTGCACCTCTCCTACAATGAGCAGTTCTTC

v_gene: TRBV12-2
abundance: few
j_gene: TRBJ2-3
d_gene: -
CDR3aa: CASRKLQLAESTDTQYF
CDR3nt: TGTGCAAGTCGCAAATTACAACTAGCGGAAAGCACAGATACGCAGTATTTT

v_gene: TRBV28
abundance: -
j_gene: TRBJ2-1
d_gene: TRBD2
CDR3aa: CASTNPGTSDNEQFF
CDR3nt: TGTGCCAGCACTAACCCCGGGACTAGTGACAATGAGCAGTTCTTC

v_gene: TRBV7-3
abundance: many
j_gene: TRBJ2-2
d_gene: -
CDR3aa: CASSPAPGPGPKELFF
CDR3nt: TGTGCCAGCAGCCCGGCGCCAGGGCCGGGCCCTAAGGAGCTGTTTTTT

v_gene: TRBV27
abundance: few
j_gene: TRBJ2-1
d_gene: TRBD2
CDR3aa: CASSFERGPIDEQFF
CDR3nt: TGTGCCAGCAGTTTTGAGCGGGGGCCTATCGATGAGCAGTTCTTC

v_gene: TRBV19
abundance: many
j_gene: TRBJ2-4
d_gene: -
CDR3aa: CASTADGAKNIQYF
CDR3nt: TGTGCCAGTACTGCGGATGGGGCCAAAAACATTCAGTACTTC

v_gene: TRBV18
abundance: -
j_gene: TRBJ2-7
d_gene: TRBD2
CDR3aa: CASSRGGLASSHEQYF
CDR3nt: TGTGCCAGCTCACGAGGGGGACTAGCGTCCTCCCACGAGCAGTACTTC

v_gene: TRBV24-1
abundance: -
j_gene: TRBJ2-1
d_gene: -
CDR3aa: CATSDRNRGPFNEQFF
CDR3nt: TGTGCCACCAGTGATAGGAATCGCGGGCCTTTCAATGAGCAGTTCTTC

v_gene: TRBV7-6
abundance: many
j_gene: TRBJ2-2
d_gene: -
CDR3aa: CASSLAARANTGELFF
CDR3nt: TGTGCCAGCAGCTTAGCGGCCCGCGCGAACACCGGGGAGCTGTTTTTT

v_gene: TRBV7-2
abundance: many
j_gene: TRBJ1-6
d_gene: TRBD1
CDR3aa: CASSFGRTGRRNSPLHF
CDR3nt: TGTGCCAGCAGCTTCGGAAGGACAGGCCGTCGGAATTCACCCCTCCACTTT

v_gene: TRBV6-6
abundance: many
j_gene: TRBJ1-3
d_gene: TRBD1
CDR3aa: CASSYPGGIGNTIYF
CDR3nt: TGTGCCAGCAGTTACCCAGGGGGCATAGGAAACACCATATATTTT

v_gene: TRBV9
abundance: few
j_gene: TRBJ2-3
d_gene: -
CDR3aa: CASSVGVGGLTHTQYF
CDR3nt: TGTGCCAGCAGCGTAGGAGTCGGAGGGCTAACACATACGCAGTATTTT

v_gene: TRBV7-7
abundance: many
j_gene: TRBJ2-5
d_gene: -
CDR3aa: CASSLAGDLRGETQYF
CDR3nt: TGTGCCAGCAGCTTAGCCGGGGACCTTAGAGGAGAGACCCAGTACTTC

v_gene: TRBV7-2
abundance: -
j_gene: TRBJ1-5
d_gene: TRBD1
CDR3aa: CASSLALRTGKGQPQHF
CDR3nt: TGTGCCAGCAGCTTAGCGCTCCGGACAGGGAAGGGTCAGCCCCAGCATTTT

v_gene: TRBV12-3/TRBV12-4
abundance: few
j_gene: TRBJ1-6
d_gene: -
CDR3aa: CASSLGGASPLHF
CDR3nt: TGTGCCAGCAGTTTAGGCGGGGCCTCACCCCTCCACTTT

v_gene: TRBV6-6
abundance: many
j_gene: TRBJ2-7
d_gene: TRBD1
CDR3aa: CASSQAWDRSYEQYF
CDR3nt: TGTGCCAGCAGTCAAGCATGGGACAGGTCATACGAGCAGTACTTC

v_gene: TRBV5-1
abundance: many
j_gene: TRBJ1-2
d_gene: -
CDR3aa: CASSLDRSDGYTF
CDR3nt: TGCGCCAGCAGCTTGGACAGGAGCGACGGCTACACCTTC

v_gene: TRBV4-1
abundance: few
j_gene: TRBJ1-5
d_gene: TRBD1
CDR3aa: CASSLGTGDQPQHF
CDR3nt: TGCGCCAGCAGCCTGGGGACAGGGGATCAGCCCCAGCATTTT

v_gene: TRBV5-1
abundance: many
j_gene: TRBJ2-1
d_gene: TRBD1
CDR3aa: CASSLTGSSSYNEQFF
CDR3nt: TGCGCCAGCAGCCTGACAGGGTCAAGCTCCTACAATGAGCAGTTCTTC

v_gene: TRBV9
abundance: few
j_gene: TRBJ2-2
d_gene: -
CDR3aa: CASSGRELFF
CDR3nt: TGTGCCAGCAGCGGTAGGGAGCTGTTTTTT

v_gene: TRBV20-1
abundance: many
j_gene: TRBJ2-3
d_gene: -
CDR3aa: CSARVFGKSGATDTQYF
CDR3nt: TGCAGTGCTAGAGTTTTTGGAAAGAGCGGAGCCACAGATACGCAGTATTTT

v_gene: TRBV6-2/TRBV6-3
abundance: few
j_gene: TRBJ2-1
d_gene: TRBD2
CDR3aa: CASSYPSGRSLNEQFF
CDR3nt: TGTGCCAGCAGTTACCCTAGCGGGAGAAGTTTGAATGAGCAGTTCTTC

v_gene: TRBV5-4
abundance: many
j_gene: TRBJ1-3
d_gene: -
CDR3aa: CASSLVPGRDSGNTIYF
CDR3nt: TGTGCCAGCAGCTTGGTTCCAGGGAGGGACTCTGGAAACACCATATATTTT

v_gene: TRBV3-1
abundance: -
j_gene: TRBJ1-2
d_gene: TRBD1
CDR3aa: CASSQVWDRDYGYTF
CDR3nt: TGTGCCAGCAGCCAAGTGTGGGACAGGGATTACGGCTACACCTTC

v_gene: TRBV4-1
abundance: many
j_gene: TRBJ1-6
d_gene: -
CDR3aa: CASSQVGNSPLHF
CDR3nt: TGCGCCAGCAGCCAAGTGGGCAATTCACCCCTCCACTTT

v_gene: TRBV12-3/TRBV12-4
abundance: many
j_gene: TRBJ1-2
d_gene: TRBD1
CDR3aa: CASRQGENYGYTF
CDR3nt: TGTGCCAGCAGACAGGGGGAGAACTATGGCTACACCTTC

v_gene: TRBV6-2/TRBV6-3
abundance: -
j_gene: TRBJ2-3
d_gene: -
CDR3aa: CAAPPGPLTLDTQYF
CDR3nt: TGTGCAGCCCCTCCGGGACCCCTCACTCTTGATACGCAGTATTTT

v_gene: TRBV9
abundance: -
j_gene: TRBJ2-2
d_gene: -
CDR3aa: CASSVGSALNTGELFF
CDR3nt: TGTGCCAGCAGCGTAGGGTCTGCGTTAAACACCGGGGAGCTGTTTTTT

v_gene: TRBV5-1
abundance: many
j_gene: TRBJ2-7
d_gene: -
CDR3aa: CASSLNPGSDEQYF
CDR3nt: TGCGCCAGCAGCTTGAACCCAGGGTCCGACGAGCAGTACTTC

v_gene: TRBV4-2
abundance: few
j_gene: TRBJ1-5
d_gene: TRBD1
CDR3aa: CASSQVSQGAFGNQPQHF
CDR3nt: TGTGCCAGCAGCCAAGTTTCGCAGGGGGCATTTGGCAATCAGCCCCAGCATTTT

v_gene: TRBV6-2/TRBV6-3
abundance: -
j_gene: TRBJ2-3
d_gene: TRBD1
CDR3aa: CASRTDPGQGAVDTQYF
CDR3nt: TGTGCCAGCAGGACAGATCCGGGACAGGGGGCTGTAGATACGCAGTATTTT

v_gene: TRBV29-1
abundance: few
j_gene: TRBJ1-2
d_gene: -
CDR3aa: CSVVTENTNYGYTF
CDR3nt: TGCAGCGTTGTAACAGAAAACACGAACTATGGCTACACCTTC

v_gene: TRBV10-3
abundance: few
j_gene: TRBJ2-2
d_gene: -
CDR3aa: CAIKPSTGELFF
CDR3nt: TGTGCCATCAAGCCTAGCACCGGGGAGCTGTTTTTT

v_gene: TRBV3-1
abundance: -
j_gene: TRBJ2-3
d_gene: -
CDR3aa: CASGPRGTDTQYF
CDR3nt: TGTGCCAGCGGCCCGAGAGGCACAGATACGCAGTATTTT

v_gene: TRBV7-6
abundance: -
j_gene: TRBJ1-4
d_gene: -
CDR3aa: CASSRQGAGTNEKLFF
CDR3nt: TGTGCCAGCAGCCGTCAGGGCGCTGGAACTAATGAAAAACTGTTTTTT

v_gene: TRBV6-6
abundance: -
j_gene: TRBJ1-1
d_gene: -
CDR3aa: CASSYRVGDTEAFF
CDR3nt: TGTGCCAGCAGTTACCGAGTGGGGGACACTGAAGCTTTCTTT

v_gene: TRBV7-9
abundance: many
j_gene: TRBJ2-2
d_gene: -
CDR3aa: CASSPALGNTGELFF
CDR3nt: TGTGCCAGCAGCCCTGCCCTGGGAAACACCGGGGAGCTGTTTTTT